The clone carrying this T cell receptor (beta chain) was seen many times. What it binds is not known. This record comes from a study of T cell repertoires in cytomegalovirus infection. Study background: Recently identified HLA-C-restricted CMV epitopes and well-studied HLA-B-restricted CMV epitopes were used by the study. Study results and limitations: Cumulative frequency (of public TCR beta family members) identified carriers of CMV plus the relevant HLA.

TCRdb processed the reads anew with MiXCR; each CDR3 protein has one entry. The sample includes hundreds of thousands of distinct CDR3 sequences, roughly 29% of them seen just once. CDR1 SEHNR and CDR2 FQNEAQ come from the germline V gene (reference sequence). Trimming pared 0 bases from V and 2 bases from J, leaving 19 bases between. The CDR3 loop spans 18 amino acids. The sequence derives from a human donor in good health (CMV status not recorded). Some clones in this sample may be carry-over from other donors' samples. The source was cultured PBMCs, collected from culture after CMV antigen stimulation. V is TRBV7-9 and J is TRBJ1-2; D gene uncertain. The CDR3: CASSLASPQRKRNYGYTF. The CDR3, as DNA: TGTGCCAGCAGCTTAGCGTCTCCCCAAAGGAAAAGGAACTATGGCTACACCTTC.